A selection of T cell receptor beta chains follows, all from one sample in a study of CD8 T cells in Susac syndrome. TCRdb redid the calling of the immunoSEQ multiplex PCR reads with MiXCR, one entry per CDR3 protein. Counted here are about 280,000 distinct CDR3 sequences, about 85% occurring once; the ten biggest clones make up about 0.11%. Specimen: CD8+ T cells from PBMCs. The receptors derive from a human donor with multiple sclerosis. The CDR3 runs from the conserved cysteine through the conserved F or W. D genes are given only for firm matches. Rows give clone size only sometimes, using once, few, many, or a class for an expanded clone.

cdr3_aa,cdr3_nt,v_call,clone_size,d_call,j_call
CASSSDRVGTREQYF,TGTGCCAGCAGTTCCGACAGGGTTGGTACGCGCGAGCAGTACTTC,TRBV27,NA,TRBD1,TRBJ2-7
CASSPGRTNTEAFF,TGCGCCAGCAGCCCGGGACGGACGAACACTGAAGCTTTCTTT,TRBV5-1,NA,NA,TRBJ1-1
CASSLRTSGRVGAGELFF,TGTGCCAGCAGCCTCCGGACTAGCGGGAGGGTTGGCGCCGGGGAGCTGTTTTTT,TRBV7-9,NA,TRBD2,TRBJ2-2
CASSQDQGALEPQHF,TGCGCCAGCAGCCAAGATCAGGGCGCCCTCGAGCCCCAGCATTTT,TRBV4-1,NA,NA,TRBJ1-5
CASSLLDSGKNIQYF,TGTGCCAGCAGCTTATTAGACTCAGGCAAAAACATTCAGTACTTC,TRBV7-9,NA,NA,TRBJ2-4
CASSTDRVSTDTQYF,TGTGCCAGCAGCACCGACAGGGTTAGCACAGATACGCAGTATTTT,TRBV7-8,NA,TRBD1,TRBJ2-3
CSVGGALAGVGEQYF,TGCAGCGTTGGAGGCGCCCTAGCGGGAGTGGGGGAGCAGTACTTC,TRBV29-1,NA,TRBD2,TRBJ2-7
CASSPGIAEETQYF,TGTGCCAGCAGTCCTGGGATCGCGGAAGAGACCCAGTACTTC,TRBV27,once,NA,TRBJ2-5
CASSRTGNHYEQYF,TGTGCCAGCAGTCGGACAGGTAACCACTACGAGCAGTACTTC,TRBV21-1,once,NA,TRBJ2-7
CASSSTAYGRDF,TGTGCCAGCAGTTCCACAGCGTACGGCAGAGACTTC,TRBV28,once,NA,TRBJ2-7
CASSLRANEQFF,TGTGCCAGCAGTTTAAGGGCCAATGAGCAGTTCTTC,TRBV7-8,NA,NA,TRBJ2-1
CASSERLADSTDTQYF,TGCGCCAGCAGTGAACGACTAGCGGATAGCACAGATACGCAGTATTTT,TRBV10-1,once,TRBD2,TRBJ2-3
CASSAITGNTEAFF,TGTGCCAGCAGTGCAATTACAGGAAACACTGAAGCTTTCTTT,TRBV25-1,NA,NA,TRBJ1-1
CASSYAPDSPRAYNEQFF,TGTGCCAGCAGTTACGCGCCGGACAGCCCAAGAGCCTACAATGAGCAGTTCTTC,TRBV6-5,NA,NA,TRBJ2-1
CASSFYREEYEQYF,TGTGCCAGCAGCTTTTACAGGGAGGAATACGAGCAGTACTTC,TRBV7-8,NA,NA,TRBJ2-7
CSLLPDERPGGVYNEQFF,TGCAGTCTTCTCCCAGACGAAAGACCCGGGGGCGTCTACAATGAGCAGTTCTTC,TRBV20-1,NA,NA,TRBJ2-1
CASSQGAGLSYNSPLHF,TGCGCCAGCAGCCAAGGGGCAGGGCTCTCCTATAATTCACCCCTCCACTTT,TRBV4-1,NA,NA,TRBJ1-6
CAIGGEYNEQFF,TGTGCCATCGGTGGGGAATACAATGAGCAGTTCTTC,TRBV10-3,NA,NA,TRBJ2-1
CASSQDWEADGYTF,TGCGCCAGCAGCCAAGATTGGGAGGCGGATGGCTACACCTTC,TRBV4-1,NA,NA,TRBJ1-2
CASSDGTGNEQFF,TGTGCCAGCAGCGACGGGACAGGAAATGAGCAGTTCTTC,TRBV5-6,few,TRBD1,TRBJ2-1
CASVGSPTEQYF,TGTGCCAGCGTCGGGTCGCCGACAGAGCAGTACTTC,TRBV2,NA,NA,TRBJ2-5
CASSPSGYEQFF,TGTGCCAGTAGTCCTAGCGGATATGAGCAGTTCTTC,TRBV19,once,TRBD2,TRBJ2-1
CASTERVRARATEAFF,TGTGCCAGCACCGAACGGGTCAGGGCCAGGGCCACTGAAGCTTTCTTT,TRBV12-3/TRBV12-4,NA,NA,TRBJ1-1
CASSPSWGGKDGYTF,TGTGCCAGCAGCCCTTCATGGGGAGGGAAGGATGGCTACACCTTC,TRBV3-1,NA,NA,TRBJ1-2
CASCPSTGTVTYEQYF,TGTGCCAGCTGTCCATCGACCGGGACGGTCACCTACGAGCAGTACTTC,TRBV27,NA,NA,TRBJ2-7
CSVEGRTGGQETQYF,TGCAGCGTTGAGGGTAGGACAGGGGGCCAAGAGACCCAGTACTTC,TRBV29-1,NA,TRBD1,TRBJ2-5
CASSLHGQGLRETEAFF,TGTGCCAGCAGTCTCCATGGACAGGGGCTCAGAGAAACTGAAGCTTTCTTT,TRBV12-3/TRBV12-4,NA,TRBD1,TRBJ1-1
CASSQRELGKNIQYF,TGTGCCAGCAGCCAACGGGAGTTGGGCAAAAACATTCAGTACTTC,TRBV3-1,NA,NA,TRBJ2-4
CASSLPGWSQPQHF,TGTGCCAGCAGCTTGCCGGGTTGGAGTCAGCCCCAGCATTTT,TRBV7-9,NA,NA,TRBJ1-5
CASSSGTGANEQFF,TGTGCCAGCAGCTCGGGGACAGGGGCTAATGAGCAGTTCTTC,TRBV27,NA,TRBD1,TRBJ2-1
CASSLEGTSGRDEQFF,TGCGCCAGCAGCCTAGAGGGGACTAGCGGGAGGGACGAGCAGTTCTTC,TRBV4-1,NA,TRBD2,TRBJ2-1
CASSWTASGAQYF,TGTGCCAGCAGTTGGACAGCCTCCGGGGCCCAGTACTTC,TRBV25-1,NA,NA,TRBJ2-5
CASSEYRGREREPQYF,TGTGCCAGCAGTGAATATAGGGGGAGGGAGCGAGAGCCCCAGTACTTC,TRBV25-1,NA,NA,TRBJ2-5
CASSVQAFF,TGTGCCAGCAGCGTACAAGCTTTCTTT,TRBV9,NA,NA,TRBJ1-1
CATHGDSNTEAFF,TGTGCCACCCATGGAGACAGCAACACTGAAGCTTTCTTT,TRBV15,NA,NA,TRBJ1-1
CASSTGGESHEQYF,TGCGCCAGCAGCACAGGGGGGGAGTCCCACGAGCAGTACTTC,TRBV5-1,NA,NA,TRBJ2-7
CSAKDGRETQYF,TGCAGCGCTAAGGACGGGAGGGAGACCCAGTACTTC,TRBV29-1,NA,TRBD2,TRBJ2-5
CASSLADRGGSYEQYF,TGTGCCAGCAGCTTAGCTGACAGGGGGGGCTCCTACGAGCAGTACTTC,TRBV7-8,NA,TRBD1,TRBJ2-7
CASSEAGGGSYGYTF,TGTGCCAGCAGTGAAGCTGGGGGCGGTAGCTATGGCTACACCTTC,TRBV2,NA,NA,TRBJ1-2
CASSQAPGATEAFF,TGTGCCAGCAGCCAAGCCCCCGGAGCCACTGAAGCTTTCTTT,TRBV14,NA,NA,TRBJ1-1
CASSQDKEGSETQYF,TGTGCCAGCAGCCAAGACAAAGAGGGGTCAGAGACCCAGTACTTC,TRBV3-1,NA,NA,TRBJ2-5
CASRHYVGLEAREQFF,TGTGCCAGCAGGCATTACGTGGGACTAGAAGCACGGGAGCAGTTCTTC,TRBV6-2/TRBV6-3,once,TRBD2,TRBJ2-1
CAWGQGRFGNTIYF,TGTGCCTGGGGACAGGGACGATTTGGAAACACCATATATTTT,TRBV30,once,TRBD1,TRBJ1-3
CASSLTPRSSYEQYF,TGTGCCAGCAGTTTGACTCCCAGGAGCTCCTACGAGCAGTACTTC,TRBV28,NA,NA,TRBJ2-7
CASNPGNEQYF,TGTGCCAGCAATCCGGGGAACGAGCAGTACTTC,TRBV2,NA,NA,TRBJ2-7
CASSQGPGGSYEQYF,TGTGCCAGCAGCCAGGGACCCGGGGGTTCCTACGAGCAGTACTTC,TRBV3-1,NA,NA,TRBJ2-7
CASSLRREREDTQYF,TGTGCCAGCAGCTTGCGGCGGGAGAGGGAAGATACGCAGTATTTT,TRBV5-4,NA,TRBD2,TRBJ2-3
CASSSSSSGSSHEQFF,TGTGCCAGCAGCTCCAGCTCCAGCGGGAGTTCGCATGAGCAGTTCTTC,TRBV12-3/TRBV12-4,NA,TRBD2,TRBJ2-1
CASSQRQGRADTQYF,TGCGCCAGCAGCCAACGACAGGGTCGGGCAGATACGCAGTATTTT,TRBV5-1,NA,TRBD1,TRBJ2-3
CASSLRLANTDTQYF,TGTGCCAGCAGTTTGCGGCTAGCGAATACAGATACGCAGTATTTT,TRBV27,NA,NA,TRBJ2-3
CSARSIHQPQHF,TGCAGTGCTAGATCAATCCATCAGCCCCAGCATTTT,TRBV20-1,NA,NA,TRBJ1-5
CASSSKENTEAFF,TGTGCCAGTAGTTCTAAAGAGAACACTGAAGCTTTCTTT,TRBV19,NA,NA,TRBJ1-1
CASSPLRGLILYEQYF,TGTGCCAGCAGCCCACTCCGAGGGCTAATTCTCTACGAGCAGTACTTC,TRBV6-1,few,NA,TRBJ2-7
CASSSPDRDTEAFF,TGTGCCAGCAGCTCCCCGGACAGGGACACTGAAGCTTTCTTT,TRBV7-9,NA,TRBD1,TRBJ1-1
CASRGQVIETNSPLHF,TGTGCCAGCAGGGGACAGGTGATTGAAACAAATTCACCCCTCCACTTT,TRBV6-1,NA,TRBD1,TRBJ1-6